One and the same sample provided the 29 T cell receptor beta chains below, sequenced in a study of beta chain features in type 1 diabetes. Reverse transcription of all isolated RNA meant that expressed TCRB transcripts were sequenced. This table comes from immunoSEQ multiplex PCR, and its TCRdb copy is limited to in-frame clones, with some not included. The sample lists hundreds of thousands of clones, 15% to 17% occurring once. Sequencing used naive CD4+ T cells from blood. The receptors stem from a man between 18 and 35 years old in good health.

This clone was found a few times. V is TRBV4-1 and J is TRBJ1-2; TRBD1 is a possible D gene (5 bases). This CDR3 has 15 amino acids. Germline assignment: CDR1 MGHRA and CDR2 YSYEKL. V dropped 1 base and J dropped 5 bases, with 14 bases sitting between them. The chain's CDR3 is CASSQGSPGIYGYTF. In DNA, the CDR3 is TGCGCCAGCAGCCAAGGGTCCCCAGGGATATATGGCTACACCTTC.

The gene calls are TRBV7-8 and TRBJ2-1; D ambiguous. Germline CDR1 is SGHVS and CDR2 is FQNEAQ. V lost 5 bases and J 0 bases, leaving 8 bases between the germline ends. This CDR3 comprises 14 residues. Here the CDR3 reads CASSPPGSYNEQFF. CDR3 bases: TGTGCCAGCAGCCCGCCGGGCTCCTACAATGAGCAGTTCTTC.

V is TRBV2 and J is TRBJ2-3, with 7 bases matching TRBD1. This CDR3 has 16 amino acids. The V gene's germline CDR1 is SNHLY and CDR2 FYNNEI. V lost 6 bases and J lost 5; bases outside the gene matches: 14. The CDR3 DNA reads as TGTGCCAGCAGGCTAGGGACAGCCCGTTTAGGAGATACGCAGTATTTT. Translation: CASRLGTARLGDTQYF.

This rearrangement joins TRBV28 to TRBJ2-1; the match to TRBD1 covers 7 bases. Unmatched junction bases numbered 14, after V lost 5 bases and J lost 4 bases. This CDR3 spans 17 amino acids. Looked up from germline, CDR1 is MDHEN and CDR2 is SYDVKM. CDR3 amino acids: CASSPKRLGGSYNEQFF. The CDR3 DNA sequence: TGTGCCAGCAGTCCCAAACGGTTAGGGGGCAGTTACAATGAGCAGTTCTTC.

This clone was counted a single time. The J gene is TRBJ2-7, the V gene TRBV11-2, with D maybe TRBD1 (6 bases). The ends were cut back, 4 bases at V and 0 bases at J, with 19 bases in the middle. This CDR3 has 17 amino acids. CDR1 is SGHAT, CDR2 FQNNGV, per germline. The DNA for the CDR3 is TGTGCCAGCAGCTCCCTTACAGGGCTCCTCAGCTCCTACGAGCAGTACTTC. Translated: CASSSLTGLLSSYEQYF. The full variable domain, in which reference TRBV11-2 and TRBJ2-7 provide the parts outside the CDR3, is EAGVAQSPRYKIIEKRQSVAFWCNPISGHATLYWYQQILGQGPKLLIQFQNNGVVDDSQLPKDRFSAERLKGVDSTLKIQPAKLEDSAVYLCASSSLTGLLSSYEQYFGPGTRLTVT.

This clone was recorded a few times. The chain recombines TRBV9 with TRBJ1-1; D is unresolved. The CDR3 is 14 amino acids. V was pared by 3 bases and J by 1 base, with 10 bases between. The germline V gene encodes CDR1 SGDLS and CDR2 YYNGEE. The CDR3 DNA reads TGTGCCAGCAGCGGCCACCTCAAGAACACTGAAGCTTTCTTT. It yields the protein CASSGHLKNTEAFF.

This clone came up a few times. This chain uses TRBV7-2 with TRBJ2-7, with 8 bases fitting TRBD1. Trimming took 3 bases from V and 6 from J; bases not matched to a gene: 7. Per germline, CDR1 SGHTA and CDR2 FQGNSA. The CDR3 sequence is 14 residues long. The CDR3 here is CASSLARGRVEQYF. The CDR3 DNA is TGTGCCAGCAGCTTGGCCAGGGGGCGAGTCGAGCAGTACTTC.

The CDR3 region is CASSFSGGPADTQYF. The CDR3, as DNA: TGTGCCAGCAGCTTTTCGGGGGGCCCGGCAGATACGCAGTATTTT. The chain carries TRBV7-3 and TRBJ2-3; D is possibly TRBD2 (7 bases). Germline CDR1 SGHTA, CDR2 FQGTGA. There are 15 residues in the CDR3. V lost 3 bases to trimming and J lost 4 bases, with 14 bases between them.

Concerning this clone: Other DNA sequences in the sample encode the same CDR3. The genes are TRBV7-2 and TRBJ1-1; D is uncertain. V was shortened by 4 bases and J by 8 bases, with 11 bases between the two germline ends. This CDR3 spans 12 amino acids. Germline loops: CDR1 SGHTA, CDR2 FQGNSA. The CDR3 region is CASSSRGVEAFF. In nucleotides, the CDR3 is TGTGCCAGCAGCTCCCGTGGAGTAGAAGCTTTCTTT.

The chain carries TRBV20-1 and TRBJ1-6; TRBD1 is a possible D gene (5 bases). This CDR3 contains 11 residues. Between the trimmed V and J ends, which lost 6 bases and 14 bases, there was a span of 14 bases. Looked up from germline, CDR1 is DFQATT and CDR2 is SNEGSKA (reference sequence). CDR3 sequence (DNA): TGCAGTGCGTATTGGGGGGTCTCCCTCCACTTT. Protein: CSAYWGVSLHF.

This clone was observed a handful of times. The chain has TRBV27 and TRBJ2-7; 10 nucleotides agree with TRBD2. The CDR3 consists of 15 residues. CDR1 and CDR2 from the germline V gene are MNHEY and SMNVEV (reference sequence). V was pared by 10 bases and J by 0 bases, with 9 bases of the junction left unmatched. In DNA, the CDR3 is TGTGCCACCGCCTCTAGCGGGAGCGGCTCCTACGAGCAGTACTTC. Residues: CATASSGSGSYEQYF.

This clone was seen more than once but under ten times. The chain joins TRBV7-8 to TRBJ2-7, with D possibly matching TRBD1 (6 bases). V was clipped by 5 bases and J by 5 bases, with 19 bases between them. The CDR3 has 15 residues. The V gene's germline CDR1 is SGHVS and CDR2 FQNEAQ. CDR3 sequence (DNA): TGTGCCAGCAGCCGACCGGCACAGGGTTCCCACGAGCAGTACTTC. Translation gives CASSRPAQGSHEQYF.

CDR3 sequence (DNA): TGCGCCAGCAGCCGGGAGTTAGTAGACACCGGGGAGCTGTTTTTT. It codes for CASSRELVDTGELFF. This sequence joins TRBV5-1 and TRBJ2-2, with D maybe TRBD2 (6 bases). The germline CDR1 and CDR2 sequences are SGHRS and YFSETQ. The CDR3 covers 15 residues. The V gene lost 4 bases and the J gene lost 3 bases, with 13 bases spanning the gap. Together with reference TRBV5-1 and TRBJ2-2, the CDR3 gives the full variable domain: KAGVTQTPRYLIKTRGQQVTLSCSPISGHRSVSWYQQTPGQGLQFLFEYFSETQRNKGNFPGRFSGRQFSNSRSEMNVSTLELGDSALYLCASSRELVDTGELFFGEGSRLTVL.

The chain has TRBV5-4 and TRBJ2-6; D gene uncertain. Trimming pared 2 bases from V and 0 bases from J, leaving 6 bases between. The germline gives CDR1 SGHNT, CDR2 YYREEE (reference sequence). This CDR3 comprises 15 residues. For the CDR3, the DNA is TGTGCCAGCAGCTTCAGGAGCTCTGGGGCCAACGTCCTGACTTTC. Amino acids: CASSFRSSGANVLTF.

This clone was detected a few times. The V and J genes are TRBV10-3 and TRBJ2-1; D gene unclear. This CDR3 has 15 residues. Trimming pared 5 bases from V and 0 bases from J, leaving 11 bases between. Per germline, CDR1 ENHRY and CDR2 SYGVKD. The CDR3 coding sequence is TGTGCCATCAGTAGGGTTGTCCGCTCCTACAATGAGCAGTTCTTC. Its protein is CAISRVVRSYNEQFF.

In its sample, this clone was seen a few times. The chain is built from TRBV29-1 and TRBJ1-1, with unresolved D. The CDR3 loop spans 12 amino acids. The germline V and J ends were trimmed by 6 bases and 5 bases, with 13 bases remaining between them. Germline CDR1 and CDR2: SQVTM and ANQGSEA. CDR3 sequence reads: CSVGYRGTEAFF. The CDR3 bases are TGCAGCGTGGGGTATCGAGGGACTGAAGCTTTCTTT.

The V gene is TRBV9, the J gene TRBJ2-2; the D is unclear. V lost 3 bases, J lost 7 bases, and 13 bases lay in between. Germline V gives CDR1 SGDLS, CDR2 YYNGEE. The CDR3 loop spans 14 amino acids. The CDR3 DNA follows: TGTGCCAGCAGCGGTCCATCAAACCGCGGGGAGCTGTTTTTT. Residues: CASSGPSNRGELFF.

About this clone: The sample has other DNA sequences that encode this CDR3 too. The chain employs TRBV28 and TRBJ1-2; maybe TRBD1 (5 bases). The CDR3 has 12 residues. The germline V gene has CDR1 MDHEN and CDR2 SYDVKM. With 2 bases removed from V and 5 bases from J, the gap between germline ends came to 6 bases. This CDR3 reads CASSLKGYGYTF. Written as DNA, the CDR3 is TGTGCCAGCAGTTTAAAGGGGTATGGCTACACCTTC.

The chain has TRBV19 and TRBJ1-5; D is unclear. The CDR3 is made up of 16 amino acids. Trimming pared 0 bases from V and 2 bases from J, leaving 11 bases between. Germline assignment: CDR1 LNHDA and CDR2 SQIVND (reference sequence). The CDR3 nucleotides are TGTGCCAGTAGTATAGAACGGGAGGTTGGCAATCAGCCCCAGCATTTT. It encodes CASSIEREVGNQPQHF.

This clone was picked up a small number of times. The chain couples TRBV5-4 to TRBJ2-1; TRBD2 matches at 7 bases. The CDR3 extends over 15 amino acids. CDR1 is SGHNT and CDR2 is YYREEE in the germline V gene (reference sequence). After removal of 2 bases from V and 5 bases from J, the junction contained 7 bases not matched to a gene. DNA of the CDR3: TGTGCCAGCAGCTTCGGCGGGAGAAGCCACAATGAGCAGTTCTTC. It specifies CASSFGGRSHNEQFF. Full variable domain (missing parts from reference TRBV5-4 and TRBJ2-1): ETGVTQSPTHLIKTRGQQVTLRCSSQSGHNTVSWYQQALGQGPQFIFQYYREEENGRGNFPPRFSGLQFPNYSSELNVNALELDDSALYLCASSFGGRSHNEQFFGPGTRLTVL.

The V and J genes are TRBV7-9 and TRBJ2-2; D is ambiguous. There are 14 residues in the CDR3. CDR1 and CDR2 (germline): SEHNR, FQNEAQ (reference sequence). Between the trimmed V and J ends, which lost 5 bases and 6 bases, there was a span of 13 bases. The CDR3 sequence is CASSQGLIAGELFF. The CDR3 DNA is TGTGCCAGCAGCCAAGGTTTGATTGCCGGGGAGCTGTTTTTT.

In this sample, this clone turned up a few times. The rearrangement links TRBV5-4 to TRBJ2-2; 7 nucleotides line up with TRBD1. V gave up 2 bases and J gave up 7 bases; unmatched junction bases: 2. Germline loops: CDR1 SGHNT, CDR2 YYREEE (reference sequence). This CDR3 contains 13 residues. DNA for the CDR3: TGTGCCAGCAGCTTACAGGGGATCGGGGAGCTGTTTTTT. Its protein is CASSLQGIGELFF. Full variable domain (outside the CDR3, taken from reference TRBV5-4 and TRBJ2-2): ETGVTQSPTHLIKTRGQQVTLRCSSQSGHNTVSWYQQALGQGPQFIFQYYREEENGRGNFPPRFSGLQFPNYSSELNVNALELDDSALYLCASSLQGIGELFFGEGSRLTVL.

This clone has more than one count but fewer than ten. This chain uses TRBV10-3 with TRBJ2-1; D ambiguous. This CDR3 has 10 amino acids. The germline CDR1 and CDR2 sequences are ENHRY and SYGVKD. V lost 8 bases to trimming and J lost 8 bases, with 7 bases between them. CDR3 loop: CAIAADEQFF. CDR3 DNA sequence: TGTGCCATCGCAGCAGATGAGCAGTTCTTC.

The CDR3 is CASSYYGGATNEQYF. The CDR3 DNA reads as TGTGCCAGCAGCTATTACGGGGGGGCGACTAACGAGCAGTACTTC. This chain uses TRBV7-2 with TRBJ2-7; 8 bases are shared with TRBD2. J was trimmed by 5 bases and V by 4 bases; bases with no gene match: 10. CDR1 is SGHTA, CDR2 FQGNSA, per germline. The CDR3 has 15 amino acids.

The chain's CDR3 is CAISESRGGRVRQETQYF. The CDR3 DNA reads TGTGCCATCAGTGAGTCGAGAGGGGGAAGGGTCCGCCAAGAGACCCAGTACTTC. This chain joins TRBV10-3 and TRBJ2-5, with D perhaps TRBD1 (6 bases). The V gene's germline CDR1 is ENHRY and CDR2 SYGVKD. The V gene lost 0 bases and the J gene lost 1 base, with 18 bases spanning the gap. The CDR3 is 18 amino acids.

V and J are TRBV5-1 and TRBJ2-5, with 7 bases fitting TRBD2. Judging by the DNA end, TRBJ2-7 fits better; the J call may be wrong. The CDR3 is 13 amino acids. Germline V gene lookup returns CDR1 SGHRS and CDR2 YFSETQ. Written as DNA, the CDR3 is TGCGCCAGCAACCCCGGGGGGACCTACGAGCAGTACTTC. Encoded protein: CASNPGGTYEQYF.

This clone was seen more than once but under ten times. The rearrangement joins TRBV19 to TRBJ2-4, with D possibly being TRBD1 (6 bases). The CDR3 totals 15 residues. Germline V lookup: CDR1 LNHDA, CDR2 SQIVND (reference sequence). The V end was cut by 5 bases, the J end by 0 bases, with 11 bases between. The CDR3 DNA is TGTGCCAGTAGTGCTGGACAGCTAGCCAAAAACATTCAGTACTTC. Residues: CASSAGQLAKNIQYF.

In this sample, this clone turned up a few times. The chain uses TRBV7-2 and TRBJ2-1; 11 bases line up with TRBD2. Trimming cost V 5 bases and J 5 bases; bases outside gene matches: 5. Germline V CDR1 and CDR2: SGHTA, FQGNSA. The CDR3 extends over 15 amino acids. CDR3 bases: TGTGCCAGCAGCAAAACTAGCGGGGGACACAATGAGCAGTTCTTC. Its protein product is CASSKTSGGHNEQFF. Looking up the rest from reference TRBV7-2 and TRBJ2-1 gives the full variable domain: GAGVSQSPSNKVTEKGKDVELRCDPISGHTALYWYRQSLGQGLEFLIYFQGNSAPDKSGLPSDRFSAERTGGSVSTLTIQRTQQEDSAVYLCASSKTSGGHNEQFFGPGTRLTVL.

This clone was observed a few times. The chain couples TRBV9 to TRBJ2-7, with TRBD1 identical over 10 bases. The J segment lost 6 bases and the V segment lost 3 bases, leaving 9 bases of the junction unmatched. CDR1 is SGDLS, CDR2 YYNGEE, per germline. The CDR3 totals 15 residues. The DNA for the CDR3 is TGTGCCAGCAGCGCAAGGGACAGGGGAACAGTCGAGCAGTACTTC. Amino acid sequence: CASSARDRGTVEQYF.